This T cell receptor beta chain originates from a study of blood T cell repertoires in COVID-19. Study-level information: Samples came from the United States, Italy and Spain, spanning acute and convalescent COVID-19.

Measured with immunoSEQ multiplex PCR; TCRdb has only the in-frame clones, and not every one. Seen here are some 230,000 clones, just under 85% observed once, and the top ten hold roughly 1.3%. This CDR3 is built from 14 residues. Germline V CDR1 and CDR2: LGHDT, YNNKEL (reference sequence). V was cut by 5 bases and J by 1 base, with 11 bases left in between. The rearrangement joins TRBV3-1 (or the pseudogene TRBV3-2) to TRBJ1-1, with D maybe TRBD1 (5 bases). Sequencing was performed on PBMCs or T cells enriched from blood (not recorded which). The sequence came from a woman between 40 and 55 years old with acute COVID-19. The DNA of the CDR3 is TGTGCCAGCAGCAGTCGACAGTCGAACACTGAAGCTTTCTTT. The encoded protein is CASSSRQSNTEAFF.